This T cell receptor beta chain emerged from a study of T cell responses to AZD1222 COVID-19 vaccine. Some clones are missing from TCRdb's copy, which holds only in-frame ones; the method was immunoSEQ multiplex PCR. The profile shows 100,000 or so clones, about 93% of them singletons. Whether given at about 4 or about 12 weeks, second doses were pooled. Sequencing was performed on peripheral blood, taken 28 days after the second AZD1222 dose. This clonotype originated in an adult who received the AZD1222 COVID-19 vaccine.

CDR3 sequence reads: CATREPGQGASDTQYF. CDR3 sequence (DNA): TGTGCCACCAGAGAACCGGGACAGGGGGCTTCAGATACGCAGTATTTT. J is TRBJ2-3 and V is TRBV15; 12 bases are shared with TRBD1. CDR1 is LNHNV and CDR2 is YYDKDF in the germline V gene (reference sequence). V trimming: 6 bases; J trimming: 4 bases; junction bases outside the gene matches: 8. The CDR3 spans 16 residues.